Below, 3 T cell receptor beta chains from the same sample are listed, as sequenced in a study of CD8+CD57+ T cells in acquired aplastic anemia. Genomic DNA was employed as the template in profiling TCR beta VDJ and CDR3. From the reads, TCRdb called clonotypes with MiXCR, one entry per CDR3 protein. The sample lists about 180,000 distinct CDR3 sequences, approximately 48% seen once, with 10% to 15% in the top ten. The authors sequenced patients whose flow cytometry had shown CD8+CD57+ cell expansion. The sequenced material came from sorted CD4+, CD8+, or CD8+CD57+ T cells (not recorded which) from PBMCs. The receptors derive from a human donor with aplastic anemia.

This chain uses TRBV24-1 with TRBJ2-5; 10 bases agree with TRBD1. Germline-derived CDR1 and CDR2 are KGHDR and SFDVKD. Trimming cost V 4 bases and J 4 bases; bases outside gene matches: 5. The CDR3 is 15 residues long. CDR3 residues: CATSDPGQGVETQYF. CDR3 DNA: TGTGCCACCAGTGACCCCGGACAGGGGGTAGAGACCCAGTACTTC.

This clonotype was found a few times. In nucleotides, the CDR3 is TGCGCCAGCAGCTCGGACCGGGACAGGGGAACTAATGAAAAACTGTTTTTT. This codes for CASSSDRDRGTNEKLFF. The chain couples TRBV5-1 to TRBJ1-4, with 10 bases aligning to TRBD1. In germline, CDR1 is SGHRS, CDR2 YFSETQ. Losses at the gene ends were 3 bases for V and 1 base for J; bases not matched to a gene: 6. This CDR3 spans 17 amino acids.

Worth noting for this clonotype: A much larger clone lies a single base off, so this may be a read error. This CDR3 reads CASSYRAWREQYF. In nucleotides, the CDR3 is TGTGCCAGCAGTTACAGGGCTTGGCGCGAGCAGTACTTC. The chain employs TRBV6-5 and TRBJ2-7; no firm D call. In germline, CDR1 is MNHEY, CDR2 SVGAGI. The CDR3 is 13 amino acids. V dropped 2 bases and J dropped 6 bases, with 11 bases sitting between them.